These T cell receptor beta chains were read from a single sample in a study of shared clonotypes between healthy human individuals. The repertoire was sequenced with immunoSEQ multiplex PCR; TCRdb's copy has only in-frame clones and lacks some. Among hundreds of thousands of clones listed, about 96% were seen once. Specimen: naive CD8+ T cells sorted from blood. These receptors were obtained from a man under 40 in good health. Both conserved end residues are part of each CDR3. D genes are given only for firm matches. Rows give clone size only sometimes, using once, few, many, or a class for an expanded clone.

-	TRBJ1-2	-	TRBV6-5	CASSFRLSQHRYGYTF	TGTGCCAGCAGTTTCCGTTTAAGTCAGCACCGCTATGGCTACACCTTC
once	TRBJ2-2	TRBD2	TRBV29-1	CSVEKRGRNTGELFF	TGCAGCGTTGAAAAGCGGGGTAGGAACACCGGGGAGCTGTTTTTT
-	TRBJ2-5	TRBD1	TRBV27	CASSWGQGMAQYF	TGTGCCAGCAGTTGGGGACAGGGGATGGCCCAGTACTTC
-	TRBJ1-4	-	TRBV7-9	CASSLGREKLFF	TGTGCCAGCAGCTTAGGTCGGGAAAAACTGTTTTTT
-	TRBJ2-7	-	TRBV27	CASSSGTYYEQYF	TGTGCCAGCAGTTCCGGGACATACTACGAGCAGTACTTC
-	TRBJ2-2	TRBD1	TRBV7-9	CASSTSYRDRGFPGELFF	TGTGCCAGCAGCACCTCCTACCGGGACAGGGGATTCCCCGGGGAGCTGTTTTTT
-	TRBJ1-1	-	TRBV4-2	CASSQVGSNTEAFF	TGTGCCAGCAGCCAAGTCGGCAGTAACACTGAAGCTTTCTTT
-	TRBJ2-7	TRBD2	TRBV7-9	CASSPIAGESDEQYF	TGTGCCAGCAGCCCTATAGCGGGAGAGAGCGACGAGCAGTACTTC
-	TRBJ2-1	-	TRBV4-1	CASSQVGLGEQFF	TGCGCCAGCAGCCAAGTAGGATTGGGTGAGCAGTTCTTC
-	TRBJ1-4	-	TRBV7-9	CASSLEAAKLFF	TGTGCCAGCAGCTTGGAGGCCGCGAAACTGTTTTTT
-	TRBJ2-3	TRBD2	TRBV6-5	CASKLAESTDTQYF	TGTGCCAGCAAACTAGCGGAAAGCACAGATACGCAGTATTTT
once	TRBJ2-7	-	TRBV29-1	CSAYIQGYEQYF	TGCAGCGCTTATATTCAGGGGTACGAGCAGTACTTC
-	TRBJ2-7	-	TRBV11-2	CASSLGTAPYEQYF	TGTGCCAGCAGCCTCGGAACCGCCCCCTACGAGCAGTACTTC